This T cell receptor beta chain was captured by sequencing in a study of response to subunit inactivated influenza vaccine (dated by TCRdb to the late 2010s). Broadly, across the study: The study used deep quantitative T cell receptor repertoire profiling to track responses to a trivalent subunit inactivated influenza vaccine.

Note on this clonotype: Its antigen specificity is not known. Nothing much larger sits one base from this clone, and base qualities are not available.

Study-level results and caveats: The authors proposed that each seasonal influenza vaccination may bring in only a limited number of new T cells.

V drops 0 bases and J drops 2 bases, leaving 13 bases in between. Looking up the germline V gene yields CDR1 SGHRS and CDR2 YFSETQ. The CDR3 contains 16 residues, cysteine and phenylalanine counted. CDR3 DNA only is kept here, 48 bases in frame from base 1. Library preparation was by RT-PCR. Sequenced using an Illumina HiSeq 2500. TCRdb cleaned the public reads at Q25 with fastp, built clones with MiXCR and kept in-frame beta chains. All rows with the same CDR3 protein become a single entry with the most common DNA and genes. The table for this sample lists approximately 520,000 distinct CDR3 sequences; 16% of them were counted only once. Jointly, the top ten make up less than 4% of the sample.

This receptor was obtained from a man in his fifties or sixties who received an inactivated influenza vaccine. Donor details come from another sample of the same person, matched by shared clones. The V and J segments used are TRBV5-1 and TRBJ2-3, with the D gene possibly TRBD1 or TRBD2, each one fitting 5 bases. The material was CD4+ T cells sorted from PBMCs, obtained around 25 months after vaccination. The nucleotides read TGCGCCAGCAGCTTGGCAACTAGGGGTATCACAGATACGCAGTATTTT. It is translated as CASSLATRGITDTQYF.